This TCR beta chain was captured by sequencing in a study of shared clonotypes between healthy human individuals. Study overall: The composition of the donors was two women and a few men aged 18 to 49.

Of note for this clone: The antigen is undetermined. An end of the junction does not agree with germline; a read error may underlie this.

Broader study findings: Naive subsets generally exceeded memory subsets in estimated richness.

Assay: immunoSEQ multiplex PCR; the TCRdb copy retains only in-frame clones and omits some. The sample has under 2.5 million clones, around 90% seen once. Germline-derived CDR1 and CDR2 are MGHDK and SYGVNS. The CDR3 consists of 16 residues. This TCR came from a man aged 18 to 30 in good health. Some clones in this sample may be carry-over from other donors' samples. J is TRBJ2-6 and V is TRBV25-1; D is unclear. What was sequenced was naive CD4+ T cells from PBMCs. Specified subset: CD45RA+ positively selected. The CDR3 loop is CASSESHPGGTNVLTF. The CDR3, as DNA: TGTGCCAGCAGTGAATCCCATCCCGGTGGGACCAACGTCCTGACTTTC.